This TCR beta chain was captured in a study of T cell repertoires and HLA-DP antigens. Background on the study: Donors were two male and one female, aged 18-to-29 to 60-to-69. DNA input averaged roughly 210 ng in sorted CD137+CD4+ and roughly 1.2 ug in pre-culture CD4+.

The germline V and J ends were trimmed by 2 bases and 2 bases, with 15 bases remaining between them. The germline gives CDR1 SEHNR, CDR2 FQNEAQ (reference sequence). This CDR3 region has 17 residues. The PCR primers covered 54 TRBV and 13 TRBJ segments. The data were produced by immunoSEQ multiplex PCR, yet TCRdb's version contains in-frame clones alone and is incomplete. The table includes around 70,000 clones, around three quarters detected once. A note on this clone: What it binds is unknown.

Sequencing input: CD4+ T cells from PBMCs. The chain is built from TRBV7-9 and TRBJ1-4, with D unclear. This sequence originates from a man in his fifties or sixties in good health and CMV-seronegative. The CDR3 here is CASSLTFGRTTNEKLFF. As DNA, the CDR3 is TGTGCCAGCAGCTTAACCTTCGGTCGAACCACTAATGAAAAACTGTTTTTT. Complete variable domain (other parts from reference TRBV7-9 and TRBJ1-4): DTGVSQNPRHKITKRGQNVTFRCDPISEHNRLYWYRQTLGQGPEFLTYFQNEAQLEKSRLLSDRFSAERPKGSFSTLEIQRTEQGDSAMYLCASSLTFGRTTNEKLFFGSGTQLSVL.